This entry is about one T cell receptor (beta chain). Antigen specificity is unknown. This entry belongs to a study of shared clonotypes between healthy human individuals. The study drew its donors from healthy HIV-negative adults without recent acute infections or vaccinations. Adult Caucasians living in Nashville, Tennessee made up all of the donors. Whole-study results and caveats: Enrolling few donors narrowed the genetic and exposure-history diversity that was represented.

Sequencing on ten immunoSEQ deep assay plates was performed for unsorted PBMC DNA. The method was immunoSEQ multiplex PCR; TCRdb's version includes in-frame clones alone and lacks a portion of them. Of hundreds of thousands of clones in the sample, about 80% are singletons; the top ten hold about 12%. The clonotype originates from a woman between 40 and 50 years old in good health. Some clones in this sample may be carry-over from other donors' samples. Sequenced material: PBMCs.

CDR3 nucleotide sequence: TGTGCCAGCAGTGAGGGCAGGCGGGGAGGAAATGGTGAAAAACTGTTTTTT. Protein product: CASSEGRRGGNGEKLFF. The genes are TRBV6-1 and TRBJ1-4; D call uncertain. CDR1 is MNHNS and CDR2 is SASEGT in the germline V gene. The CDR3 loop spans 17 amino acids. Trimming shortened V by 3 bases and J by 7 bases, and 21 bases separated the two germline ends.